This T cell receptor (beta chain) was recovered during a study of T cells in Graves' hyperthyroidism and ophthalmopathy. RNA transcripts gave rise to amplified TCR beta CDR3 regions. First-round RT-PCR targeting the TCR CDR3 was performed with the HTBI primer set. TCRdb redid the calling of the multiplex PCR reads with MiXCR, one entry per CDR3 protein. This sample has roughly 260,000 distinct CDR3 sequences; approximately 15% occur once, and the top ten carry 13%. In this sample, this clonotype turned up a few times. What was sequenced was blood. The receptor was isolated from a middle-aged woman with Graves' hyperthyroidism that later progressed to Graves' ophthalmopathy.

The CDR3 protein is CASSLTGRTANTEAFF. The DNA of the CDR3 is TGTGCCAGCAGTCTGACAGGGAGGACGGCAAACACTGAAGCTTTCTTT. This chain connects TRBV27 to TRBJ1-1; 7 nucleotides align to TRBD1. The CDR3 runs to 16 residues. CDR1 MNHEY and CDR2 SMNVEV come from the germline V gene (reference sequence). V lost 5 bases to trimming and J lost 2 bases; unmatched junction nucleotides: 11.